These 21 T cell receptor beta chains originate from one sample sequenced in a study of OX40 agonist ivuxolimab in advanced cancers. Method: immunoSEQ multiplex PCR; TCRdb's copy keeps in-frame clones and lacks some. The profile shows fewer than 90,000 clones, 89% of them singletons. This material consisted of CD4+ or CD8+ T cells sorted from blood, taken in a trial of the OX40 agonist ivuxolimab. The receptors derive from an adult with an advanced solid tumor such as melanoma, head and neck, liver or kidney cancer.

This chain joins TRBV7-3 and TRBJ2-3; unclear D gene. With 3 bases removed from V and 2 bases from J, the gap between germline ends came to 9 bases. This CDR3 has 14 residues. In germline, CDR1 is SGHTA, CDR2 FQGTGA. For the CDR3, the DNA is TGTGCCAGCAGCTTCGCGGCCCTCACAGATACGCAGTATTTT. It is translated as CASSFAALTDTQYF.

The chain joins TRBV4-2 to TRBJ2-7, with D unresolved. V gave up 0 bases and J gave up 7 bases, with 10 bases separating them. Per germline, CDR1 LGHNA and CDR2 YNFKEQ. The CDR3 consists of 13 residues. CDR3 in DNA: TGTGCCAGCAGCCAAGAAACGGGCTGGGAGCAGTACTTC. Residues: CASSQETGWEQYF.

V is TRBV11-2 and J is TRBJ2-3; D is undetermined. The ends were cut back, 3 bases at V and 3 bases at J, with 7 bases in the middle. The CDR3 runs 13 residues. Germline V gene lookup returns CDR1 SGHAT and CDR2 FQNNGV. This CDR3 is CASSFDETDTQYF. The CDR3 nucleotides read TGTGCCAGCAGCTTTGACGAAACAGATACGCAGTATTTT. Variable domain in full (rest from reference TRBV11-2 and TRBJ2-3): EAGVAQSPRYKIIEKRQSVAFWCNPISGHATLYWYQQILGQGPKLLIQFQNNGVVDDSQLPKDRFSAERLKGVDSTLKIQPAKLEDSAVYLCASSFDETDTQYFGPGTRLTVL.

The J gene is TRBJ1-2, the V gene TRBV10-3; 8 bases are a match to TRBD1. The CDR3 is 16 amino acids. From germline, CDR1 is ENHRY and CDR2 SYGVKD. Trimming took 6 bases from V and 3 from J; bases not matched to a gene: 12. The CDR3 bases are TGTGCCATCAGAACAACCGGGACAGGAGAATACTATGGCTACACCTTC. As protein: CAIRTTGTGEYYGYTF.

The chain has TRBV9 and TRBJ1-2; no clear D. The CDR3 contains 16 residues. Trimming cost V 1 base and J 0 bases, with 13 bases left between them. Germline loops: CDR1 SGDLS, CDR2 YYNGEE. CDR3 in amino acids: CASSVSPSYPNYGYTF. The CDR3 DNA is TGTGCCAGCAGCGTAAGCCCTTCGTATCCTAACTATGGCTACACCTTC.

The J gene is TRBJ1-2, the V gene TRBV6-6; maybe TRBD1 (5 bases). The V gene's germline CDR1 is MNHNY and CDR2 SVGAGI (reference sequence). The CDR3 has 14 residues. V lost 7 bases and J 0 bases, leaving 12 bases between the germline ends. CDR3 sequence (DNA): TGTGCCAGCACCGCAGGGTCGGCTAACTATGGCTACACCTTC. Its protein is CASTAGSANYGYTF.

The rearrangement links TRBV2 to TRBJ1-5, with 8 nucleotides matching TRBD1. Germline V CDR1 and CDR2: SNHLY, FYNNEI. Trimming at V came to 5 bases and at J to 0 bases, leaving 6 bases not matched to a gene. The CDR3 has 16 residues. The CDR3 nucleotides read TGTGCCAGCAGTAGAGACAGGGGTTATAGCAATCAGCCCCAGCATTTT. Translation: CASSRDRGYSNQPQHF.

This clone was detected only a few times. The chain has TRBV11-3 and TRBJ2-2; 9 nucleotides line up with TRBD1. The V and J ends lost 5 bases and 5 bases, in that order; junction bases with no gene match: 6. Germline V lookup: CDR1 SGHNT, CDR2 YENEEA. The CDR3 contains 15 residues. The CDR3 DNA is TGTGCCAGCAGCGCGGACAGGGGACTGACCGGGGAGCTGTTTTTT. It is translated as CASSADRGLTGELFF.

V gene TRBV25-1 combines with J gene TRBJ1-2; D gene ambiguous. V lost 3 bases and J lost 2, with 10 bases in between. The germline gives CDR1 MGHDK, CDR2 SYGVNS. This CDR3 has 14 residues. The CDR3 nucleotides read TGTGCCAGCAGTGAGGACGGCAGGAACTATGGCTACACCTTC. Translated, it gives CASSEDGRNYGYTF.

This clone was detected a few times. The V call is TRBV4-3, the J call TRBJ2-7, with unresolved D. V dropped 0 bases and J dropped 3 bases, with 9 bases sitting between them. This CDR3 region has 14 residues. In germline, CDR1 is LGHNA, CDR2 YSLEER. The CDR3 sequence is CASSQDRYSYEQYF. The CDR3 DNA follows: TGCGCCAGCAGCCAAGATAGGTACAGCTACGAGCAGTACTTC.

The CDR3 spells CASSYNTGVHQPQHF. The CDR3 DNA reads as TGTGCCAGCAGTTACAATACAGGGGTGCATCAGCCCCAGCATTTT. This sequence joins TRBV6-6 and TRBJ1-5; TRBD1 matches at 7 bases. The germline gives CDR1 MNHNY, CDR2 SVGAGI (reference sequence). This CDR3 is built from 15 residues. Trimming removed 2 bases from V and 5 bases from J; junction bases left unmatched: 6.

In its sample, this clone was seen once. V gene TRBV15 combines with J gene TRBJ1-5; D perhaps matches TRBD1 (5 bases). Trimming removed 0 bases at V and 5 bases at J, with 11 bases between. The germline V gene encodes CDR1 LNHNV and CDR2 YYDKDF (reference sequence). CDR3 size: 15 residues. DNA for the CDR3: TGTGCCACCAGCAGAGAGACCTCGGGGGATCAGCCCCAGCATTTT. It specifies CATSRETSGDQPQHF.

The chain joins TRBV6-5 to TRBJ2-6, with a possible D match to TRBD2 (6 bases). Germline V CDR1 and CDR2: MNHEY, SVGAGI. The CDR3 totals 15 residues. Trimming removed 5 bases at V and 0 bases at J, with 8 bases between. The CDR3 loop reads CASSRTNSGANVLTF. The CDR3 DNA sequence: TGTGCCAGCAGTCGGACTAACTCTGGGGCCAACGTCCTGACTTTC.

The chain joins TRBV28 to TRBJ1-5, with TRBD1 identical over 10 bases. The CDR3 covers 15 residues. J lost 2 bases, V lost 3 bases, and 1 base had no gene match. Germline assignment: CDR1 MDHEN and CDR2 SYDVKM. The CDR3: CASSFGTGGNQPQHF. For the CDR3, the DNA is TGTGCCAGCAGTTTTGGGACAGGGGGCAATCAGCCCCAGCATTTT. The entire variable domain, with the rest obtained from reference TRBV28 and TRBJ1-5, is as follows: DVKVTQSSRYLVKRTGEKVFLECVQDMDHENMFWYRQDPGLGLRLIYFSYDVKMKEKGDIPEGYSVSREKKERFSLILESASTNQTSMYLCASSFGTGGNQPQHFGDGTRLSIL.

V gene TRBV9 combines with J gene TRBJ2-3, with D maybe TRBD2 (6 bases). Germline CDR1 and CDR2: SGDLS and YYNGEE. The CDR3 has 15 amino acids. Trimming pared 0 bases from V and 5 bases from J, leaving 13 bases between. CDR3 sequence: CASSVGGSGVDTQYF. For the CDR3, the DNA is TGTGCCAGCAGCGTAGGAGGGTCGGGAGTAGATACGCAGTATTTT.

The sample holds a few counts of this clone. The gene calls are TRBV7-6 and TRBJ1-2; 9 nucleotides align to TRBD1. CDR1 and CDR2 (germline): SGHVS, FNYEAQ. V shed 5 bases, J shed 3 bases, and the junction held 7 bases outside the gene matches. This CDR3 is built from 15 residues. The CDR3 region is CASSESDRGYYGYTF. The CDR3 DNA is TGTGCCAGCAGCGAATCGGACAGGGGTTACTATGGCTACACCTTC. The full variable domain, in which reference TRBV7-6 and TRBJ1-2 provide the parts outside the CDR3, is GAGVSQSPRYKVTKRGQDVALRCDPISGHVSLYWYRQALGQGPEFLTYFNYEAQQDKSGLPNDRFSAERPEGSISTLTIQRTEQRDSAMYRCASSESDRGYYGYTFGSGTRLTVV.

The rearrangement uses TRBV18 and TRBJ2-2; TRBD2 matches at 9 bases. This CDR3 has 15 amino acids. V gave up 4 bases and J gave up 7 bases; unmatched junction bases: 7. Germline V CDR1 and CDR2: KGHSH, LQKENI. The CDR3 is CASSRVAGDVGELFF. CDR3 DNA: TGTGCCAGCTCACGCGTAGCGGGAGACGTCGGGGAGCTGTTTTTT.

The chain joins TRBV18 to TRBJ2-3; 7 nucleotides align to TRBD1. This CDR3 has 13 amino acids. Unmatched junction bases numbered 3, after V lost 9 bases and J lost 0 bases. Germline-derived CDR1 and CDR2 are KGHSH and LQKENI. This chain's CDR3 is CASSGGSTDTQYF. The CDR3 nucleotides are TGTGCCAGTTCAGGGGGAAGCACAGATACGCAGTATTTT.

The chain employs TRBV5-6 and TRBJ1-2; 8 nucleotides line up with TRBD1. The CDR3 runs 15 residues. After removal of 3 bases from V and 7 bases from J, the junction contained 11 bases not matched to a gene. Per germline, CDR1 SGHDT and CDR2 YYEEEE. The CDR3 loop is CASSWKGAQGVGYTF. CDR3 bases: TGTGCCAGCAGCTGGAAGGGGGCACAGGGGGTTGGCTACACCTTC. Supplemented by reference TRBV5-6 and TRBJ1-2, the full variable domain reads DAGVTQSPTHLIKTRGQQVTLRCSPKSGHDTVSWYQQALGQGPQFIFQYYEEEERQRGNFPDRFSGHQFPNYSSELNVNALLLGDSALYLCASSWKGAQGVGYTFGSGTRLTVV.

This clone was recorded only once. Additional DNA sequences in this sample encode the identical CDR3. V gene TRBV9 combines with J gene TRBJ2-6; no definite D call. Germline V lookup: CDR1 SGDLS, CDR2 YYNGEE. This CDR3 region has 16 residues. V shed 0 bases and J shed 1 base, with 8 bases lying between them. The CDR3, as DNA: TGTGCCAGCAGCGTAGAACGAGCGTCTGGGGCCAACGTCCTGACTTTC. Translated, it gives CASSVERASGANVLTF.

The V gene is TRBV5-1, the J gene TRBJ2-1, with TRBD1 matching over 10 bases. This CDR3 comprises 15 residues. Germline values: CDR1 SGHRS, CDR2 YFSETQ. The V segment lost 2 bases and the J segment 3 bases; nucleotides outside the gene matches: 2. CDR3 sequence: CASSFGTGDYNEQFF. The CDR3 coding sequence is TGCGCCAGCAGCTTCGGGACAGGGGACTACAATGAGCAGTTCTTC.